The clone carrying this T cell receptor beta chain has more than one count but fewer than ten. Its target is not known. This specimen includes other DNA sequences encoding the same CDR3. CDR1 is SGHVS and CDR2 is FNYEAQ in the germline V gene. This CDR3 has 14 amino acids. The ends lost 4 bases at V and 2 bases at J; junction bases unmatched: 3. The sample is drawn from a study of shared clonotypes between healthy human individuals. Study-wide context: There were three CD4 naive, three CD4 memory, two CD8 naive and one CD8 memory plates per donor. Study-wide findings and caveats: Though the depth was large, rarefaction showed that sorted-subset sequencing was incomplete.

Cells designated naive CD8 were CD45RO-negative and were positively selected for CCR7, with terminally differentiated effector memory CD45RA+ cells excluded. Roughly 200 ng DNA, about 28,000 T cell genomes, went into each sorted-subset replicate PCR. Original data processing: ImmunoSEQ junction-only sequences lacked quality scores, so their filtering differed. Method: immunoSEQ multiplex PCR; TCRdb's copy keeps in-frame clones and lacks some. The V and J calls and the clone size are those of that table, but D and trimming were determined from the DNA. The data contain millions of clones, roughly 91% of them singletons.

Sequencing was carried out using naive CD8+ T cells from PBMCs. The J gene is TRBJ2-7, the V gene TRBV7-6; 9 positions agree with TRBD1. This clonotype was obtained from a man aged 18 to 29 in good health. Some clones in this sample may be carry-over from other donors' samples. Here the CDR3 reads CASSSRDRAYEQYF. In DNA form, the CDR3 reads TGTGCCAGCAGCTCCCGGGACAGGGCCTACGAGCAGTACTTC.